What follows are 20 T cell receptor beta chains derived from one specimen sequenced in a study of cytomegalovirus exposure and HLA in healthy donors. Primers for the PCR totalled 60 Vbeta and 13 Jbeta. Produced via immunoSEQ multiplex PCR; TCRdb's table is partial and in-frame only. The table includes approximately 150,000 clones, 75% to 80% detected once. Sequenced sample: PBMCs. The origin of the receptors is a man between 40 and 49 years old in good health and CMV-seropositive.

CDR3 DNA sequence: TGTGCCAGCAGCTTTACTTCAGGGTTTGGGCACTACGAGCAGTACTTC. It yields the protein CASSFTSGFGHYEQYF. V and J are TRBV11-2 and TRBJ2-7, with a possible D match to TRBD1 (5 bases). There are 16 residues in the CDR3. The V end was cut by 3 bases, the J end by 3 bases, with 18 bases between. Germline CDR1 is SGHAT and CDR2 is FQNNGV.

The chain joins TRBV5-4 to TRBJ1-2, with 11 bases identical to TRBD1. CDR3 length equals 15 residues. CDR1 and CDR2 (germline): SGHNT, YYREEE (reference sequence). Trimming at V came to 0 bases and at J to 6 bases, leaving 4 bases not matched to a gene. In DNA form, the CDR3 reads TGTGCCAGCAGCTTGGCGGACAGGGGGCCTGATGGCTACACCTTC. Protein product: CASSLADRGPDGYTF.

This chain connects TRBV2 to TRBJ2-3; 12 bases are shared with TRBD2. CDR3 length equals 17 residues. Germline CDR1 and CDR2: SNHLY and FYNNEI. Trimming cost V 3 bases and J 1 base; bases outside gene matches: 5. The CDR3 nucleotides are TGTGCCAGCAGTGACCCTAGCGGGAGGGAGGGCACAGATACGCAGTATTTT. It encodes CASSDPSGREGTDTQYF. The full variable domain, completed using reference TRBV2 and TRBJ2-3, is EPEVTQTPSHQVTQMGQEVILRCVPISNHLYFYWYRQILGQKVEFLVSFYNNEISEKSEIFDDQFSVERPDGSNFTLKIRSTKLEDSAMYFCASSDPSGREGTDTQYFGPGTRLTVL.

V and J are TRBV5-1 and TRBJ2-7; 7 nucleotides match TRBD1. Germline CDR1 SGHRS, CDR2 YFSETQ. This CDR3 has 14 residues. V lost 0 bases to trimming and J lost 4 bases; unmatched junction nucleotides: 4. The CDR3 loop is CASSLAGQLYEQYF. CDR3 nucleotide sequence: TGCGCCAGCAGCTTGGCGGGACAGTTATACGAGCAGTACTTC.

The chain employs TRBV7-3 and TRBJ2-7; 8 nucleotides align to TRBD1. In germline, CDR1 is SGHTA, CDR2 FQGTGA. The CDR3 has 15 residues. V gave up 4 bases and J gave up 3 bases; unmatched junction bases: 8. DNA of the CDR3: TGTGCCAGCAGCTCAGGACAGGGATTGAACTACGAGCAGTACTTC. Protein sequence: CASSSGQGLNYEQYF.

The rearrangement joins TRBV18 to TRBJ1-2; TRBD1 matches 10 bases. Germline trimming cut 5 bases from V and 1 base from J; bases unmatched to any gene: 4. CDR3 length: 15 amino acids. Germline values: CDR1 KGHSH, CDR2 LQKENI. The CDR3 coding sequence is TGTGCCAGCTCATCCGGACAGGGGGTTAACTATGGCTACACCTTC. Its translation is CASSSGQGVNYGYTF.

V is TRBV6-1 and J is TRBJ1-5, with D hard to call. The CDR3 length is 13 residues. The V gene's germline CDR1 is MNHNS and CDR2 SASEGT. V was pared by 6 bases and J by 3 bases, with 9 bases between. The CDR3 protein is CASSPAANQPQHF. The DNA for the CDR3 is TGTGCCAGCAGCCCAGCGGCCAATCAGCCCCAGCATTTT.

The chain uses TRBV10-3 and TRBJ2-5, with TRBD2 as a possible D gene (5 bases). The CDR3 totals 14 residues. Germline V gives CDR1 ENHRY, CDR2 SYGVKD. The germline V and J ends were trimmed by 0 bases and 4 bases, with 9 bases remaining between them. CDR3: CAISESRAGETQYF. The CDR3 DNA sequence: TGTGCCATCAGTGAGTCGAGGGCCGGAGAGACCCAGTACTTC.

The chain links TRBV5-1 to TRBJ2-7; TRBD2 agrees at 13 bases. CDR1 SGHRS and CDR2 YFSETQ come from the germline V gene. Germline trimming cut 2 bases from V and 2 bases from J; bases unmatched to any gene: 1. The CDR3 extends over 15 amino acids. In DNA form, the CDR3 reads TGCGCCAGCAGCTTCGGACTAGCGGGAGCCTACGAGCAGTACTTC. This gives the protein CASSFGLAGAYEQYF.

The CDR3 region is CASAVRPNYGYTF. The CDR3 coding sequence is TGTGCCAGCGCGGTCAGACCCAACTATGGCTACACCTTC. This chain connects TRBV9 to TRBJ1-2; D uncertain. Trimming took off 7 bases at V and 2 bases at J, with 12 bases between the two ends. In germline, CDR1 is SGDLS, CDR2 YYNGEE. The CDR3 loop spans 13 amino acids.

The sample holds one count of this clone. The J gene is TRBJ1-5, the V gene TRBV10-3, with TRBD1 identical over 7 bases. The germline CDR1 and CDR2 sequences are ENHRY and SYGVKD. V lost 6 bases, J lost 4 bases, and 6 bases stayed unmatched. The CDR3 loop spans 14 amino acids. CDR3 bases: TGTGCCATCAGCCAATCGGGACAGAATCAGCCCCAGCATTTT. Translated: CAISQSGQNQPQHF.

This chain links TRBV7-2 with TRBJ2-4, with D maybe TRBD2 (6 bases). Trimming removed 2 bases at V and 8 bases at J, with 16 bases between. The CDR3 contains 15 residues. In germline, CDR1 is SGHTA, CDR2 FQGNSA. CDR3 nucleotide sequence: TGTGCCAGCAGCTTAAGGTGGCGGGGCCAGGACATTCAGTACTTC. This encodes CASSLRWRGQDIQYF.

This clone occurred once. The V and J genes are TRBV30 and TRBJ2-1; 9 bases fit TRBD2. V lost 4 bases to trimming and J lost 5 bases; unmatched junction nucleotides: 6. The CDR3 length is 14 residues. Germline V gene data show CDR1 as GTSNPN and CDR2 as SVGIG (reference sequence). The CDR3: CAWTGTSSHNEQFF. CDR3 in DNA: TGTGCCTGGACCGGGACTAGCTCACACAATGAGCAGTTCTTC.

The chain is built from TRBV11-3 and TRBJ2-6, with 7 bases that match TRBD2. V lost 5 bases, J lost 3 bases, and 16 bases stayed unmatched. The CDR3 has 19 residues. Looked up from germline, CDR1 is SGHNT and CDR2 is YENEEA. CDR3 in amino acids: CASSRGFGGSSGGANVLTF. As DNA, the CDR3 is TGTGCCAGCAGCAGGGGTTTCGGCGGGAGTTCGGGTGGGGCCAACGTCCTGACTTTC.

The rearrangement uses TRBV21-1 and TRBJ2-7; the D segment call TRBD1 is taken from the table without a DNA check. TRBV21-1 corresponds to a pseudogene. CDR3 size: 15 residues. The CDR3 spells CASTAQGPHSYEQYF. CDR3 nucleotides: TGTGCCAGCACCGCACAGGGGCCACACTCCTACGAGCAGTACTTC.

This chain links TRBV5-1 with TRBJ2-1; 8 nucleotides line up with TRBD1. V lost 4 bases and J lost 2; bases outside the gene matches: 8. The length of the CDR3 is 16 residues. Germline CDR1 and CDR2: SGHRS and YFSETQ. CDR3 DNA: TGCGCCAGCAGCCGGGGGCCAGGGGGCGCCTACAATGAGCAGTTCTTC. Protein product: CASSRGPGGAYNEQFF.

This chain connects TRBV7-3 to TRBJ2-5; weak D call: TRBD2 (5 bases). V was pared by 0 bases and J by 5 bases, with 10 bases between. This CDR3 contains 14 residues. The germline V gene encodes CDR1 SGHTA and CDR2 FQGTGA. The CDR3 spells CASSLTGGWETQYF. CDR3 bases: TGTGCCAGCAGCTTAACTGGCGGGTGGGAGACCCAGTACTTC.

This clone was seen only once. The chain recombines TRBV21-1 with TRBJ1-6. TRBV21-1 is a pseudogene segment. CDR3 size: 14 residues. The chain's CDR3 is CASSNADYNSPLHF. In DNA form, the CDR3 reads TGTGCCAGCAGCAATGCGGATTATAATTCACCCCTCCACTTT.

The rearrangement joins TRBV6-1 to TRBJ2-5; D remains ambiguous. This CDR3 is built from 13 residues. Germline assignment: CDR1 MNHNS and CDR2 SASEGT. Trimming shortened V by 4 bases and J by 1 base, and 7 bases separated the two germline ends. The CDR3 DNA is TGTGCCAGCAGTGCCACATTCCAAGAGACCCAGTACTTC. Its translation: CASSATFQETQYF.

The chain recombines TRBV30 with TRBJ1-1; possibly TRBD1 for D (5 bases). The CDR3 length is 13 residues. Per germline, CDR1 GTSNPN and CDR2 SVGIG (reference sequence). Trimming took off 2 bases at V and 6 bases at J, with 13 bases between the two ends. The CDR3 nucleotides read TGTGCCTGGAGTAACGGGGGAGGAGCTGAAGCTTTCTTT. Encoded protein: CAWSNGGGAEAFF. The whole variable domain, remainder taken from reference TRBV30 and TRBJ1-1, is SQTIHQWPATLVQPVGSPLSLECTVEGTSNPNLYWYRQAAGRGLQLLFYSVGIGQISSEVPQNLSASRPQDRQFILSSKKLLLSDSGFYLCAWSNGGGAEAFFGQGTRLTVV.